Listed below are T cell receptor beta chains from one sample, sequenced in a study of a mutant IDH1 vaccine in newly diagnosed glioma. Data came from immunoSEQ multiplex PCR; TCRdb stores just in-frame clones and leaves some out. The sample carries tens of thousands of clones, more than 65% recorded once. Sequenced here: PBMCs, sampled from a glioma patient treated with radiotherapy, temozolomide or both. Receptor source: a man aged 35 to 55 with glioma. Some clones in this sample may be carry-over from other donors' samples. The CDR3 runs from the conserved cysteine through the conserved F or W. A D gene is named only where the DNA matches it firmly. Size is stated for part of the rows, as once, few or many counts, or as a class when the clone is expanded.

>TRBV6-5|TRBJ2-3|TRBD2|-
TGTGCCAGCAGTTACTCTGGCGGGGGGACCACAGATACGCAGTATTTT
CASSYSGGGTTDTQYF
>TRBV18|TRBJ1-2|-|-
TGTGCCAGCTCAGGAAGAGCAGGGGACTATGGCTACACCTTC
CASSGRAGDYGYTF
>TRBV18|TRBJ2-3|-|-
TGTGCCAGCTCACCACGGTTGCAGGGCTTGGGTACAGATACGCAGTATTTT
CASSPRLQGLGTDTQYF
>TRBV14|TRBJ1-2|-|-
TGTGCCAGCAGCCCCGACGTGCGTGGCTACACCTTC
CASSPDVRGYTF
>TRBV4-2|TRBJ1-5|-|-
TGTGCCAGCAGCCCCCGGATCGATAGCAATCAGCCCCAGCATTTT
CASSPRIDSNQPQHF
>TRBV7-9|TRBJ1-1|TRBD1|-
TGTGCCAGCAGCCGACAGGGGACCATGAACACTGAAGCTTTCTTT
CASSRQGTMNTEAFF
>TRBV29-1|TRBJ2-7|-|-
TGCAGCGTCGGAGAGATGGGAAACTCCTACGAGCAGTACTTC
CSVGEMGNSYEQYF
>TRBV9|TRBJ2-7|-|-
TGTGCCAGCAGCGTAGGGGCCTCGTCATCATACGAGCAGTACTTC
CASSVGASSSYEQYF
>TRBV11-1|TRBJ2-7|-|once
TGTGCCAGCAGCCCCCGGACAGCCTGGGACGAGCAGTACTTC
CASSPRTAWDEQYF
>TRBV10-2|TRBJ1-3|-|once
TGCGCCAGCCTACACTCTTCGGGAAACACCATATATTTT
CASLHSSGNTIYF
>TRBV18|TRBJ1-1|-|-
TGTGCCAGCTCAGTCAGTTCGGGGAAAGCCCTGAACACTGAAGCTTTCTTT
CASSVSSGKALNTEAFF
>TRBV5-1|TRBJ2-1|TRBD1|-
TGCGCCAGCAGCGACACAGGGGCCCAATACAATGAGCAGTTCTTC
CASSDTGAQYNEQFF
>TRBV10-1|TRBJ2-2|TRBD1|-
TGCGCCAGCAGTGCTACAGGGGGTACGAACACCGGGGAGCTGTTTTTT
CASSATGGTNTGELFF
>TRBV18|TRBJ2-2|-|-
TGTGCCAGCTCTCTTTCGCAGGGGAACACCGGGGAGCTGTTTTTT
CASSLSQGNTGELFF
>TRBV4-2|TRBJ1-4|-|-
TGTGCCAGCAGCCAAGTCGTGGGGGAAAAACTGTTTTTT
CASSQVVGEKLFF
>TRBV27|TRBJ1-5|-|-
TGTGCCAGCAGCCCCGGGGGGCTGGGTCAGCCCCAGCATTTT
CASSPGGLGQPQHF
>TRBV29-1|TRBJ1-1|-|-
TGCAGCGTCCGAGTGGGGGGGCTAGAAGCTTTCTTT
CSVRVGGLEAFF
>TRBV27|TRBJ1-6|-|-
TGTGCCAGCACCCTCCATGGGGCTTATAGTAATTCACCCCTCCACTTT
CASTLHGAYSNSPLHF
>TRBV4-1|TRBJ1-4|TRBD1|-
TGCGCCAGCAGCCAACTTAACAGGGGGCTTAGTGAAAAACTGTTTTTT
CASSQLNRGLSEKLFF
>TRBV9|TRBJ1-1|-|-
TGTGCCAGCAGCGTTCGCGGGGGCGAAGCTTTCTTT
CASSVRGGEAFF
>TRBV5-4|TRBJ2-2|TRBD2|-
TGTGCCAGCAGCGCCGGACTAGCGGGGGGGACCGGGGAGCTGTTTTTT
CASSAGLAGGTGELFF
>TRBV27|TRBJ2-5|TRBD1|-
TGTGCCAGCAGTCGGTACCCAACGACAGGGCGAGAGACCCAGTACTTC
CASSRYPTTGRETQYF